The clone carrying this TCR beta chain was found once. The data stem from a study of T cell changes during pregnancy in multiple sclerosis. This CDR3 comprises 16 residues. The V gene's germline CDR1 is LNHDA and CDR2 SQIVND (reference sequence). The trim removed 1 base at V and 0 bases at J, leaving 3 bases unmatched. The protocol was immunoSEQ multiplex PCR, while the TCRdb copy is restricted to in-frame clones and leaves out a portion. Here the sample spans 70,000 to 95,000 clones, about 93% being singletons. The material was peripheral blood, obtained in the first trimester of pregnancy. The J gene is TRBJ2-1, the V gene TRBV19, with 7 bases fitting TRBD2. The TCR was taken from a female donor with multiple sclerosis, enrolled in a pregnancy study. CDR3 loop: CASSIAGGSSYNEQFF. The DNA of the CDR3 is TGTGCCAGTAGTATAGCGGGGGGAAGCTCCTACAATGAGCAGTTCTTC.